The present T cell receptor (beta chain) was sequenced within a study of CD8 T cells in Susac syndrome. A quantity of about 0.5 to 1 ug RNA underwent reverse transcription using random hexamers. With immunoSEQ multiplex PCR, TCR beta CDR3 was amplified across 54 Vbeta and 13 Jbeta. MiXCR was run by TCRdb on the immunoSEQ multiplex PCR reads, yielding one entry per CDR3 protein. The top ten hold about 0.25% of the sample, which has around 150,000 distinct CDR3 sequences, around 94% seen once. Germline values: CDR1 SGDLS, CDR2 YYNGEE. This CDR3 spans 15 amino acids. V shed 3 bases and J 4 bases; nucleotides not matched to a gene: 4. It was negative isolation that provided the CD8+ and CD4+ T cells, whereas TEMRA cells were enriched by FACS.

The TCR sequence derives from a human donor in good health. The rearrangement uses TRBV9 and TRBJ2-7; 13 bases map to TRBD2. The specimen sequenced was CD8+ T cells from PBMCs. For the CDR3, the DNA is TGTGCCAGCAGCGCCGGGACTAGCGGGATGTACGAGCAGTACTTC. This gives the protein CASSAGTSGMYEQYF.